This T cell receptor (beta chain) was observed in a study of cytomegalovirus exposure and HLA in healthy donors. Each of the donors was a healthy bone marrow donor. Trimming pared 4 bases from V and 12 bases from J, leaving 20 bases between. This CDR3 is built from 14 residues. Germline V gives CDR1 SGHDT, CDR2 YYEEEE. Primers included in the PCR were 60 Vbeta and 13 Jbeta primers. Data came from immunoSEQ multiplex PCR; TCRdb stores just in-frame clones and leaves some out. The sample yields around 160,000 clones, about three quarters seen once. The sequenced material came from PBMCs. The receptor was derived from a woman between 40 and 50 years old in good health and CMV-seropositive. The chain carries TRBV5-6 and TRBJ2-1; possibly TRBD2 for D (5 bases). The CDR3 reads CASSRASRYMGQFF. CDR3 bases: TGTGCCAGCAGCCGGGCTAGCAGGTATATGGGGCAGTTCTTC.